Below, 14 T cell receptor beta chains from the same sample are listed, as sequenced in a study of cytomegalovirus exposure and HLA in healthy donors. Repertoires were generated with immunoSEQ multiplex PCR, while TCRdb's copy carries only in-frame clones and drops some. This table has fewer than 250,000 clones, around 88% appearing once. Sequencing was performed on PBMCs. These receptor sequences come from a woman aged 18-35 years in good health and CMV-seronegative.

This chain uses TRBV19 with TRBJ1-2; 7 bases match TRBD1. CDR3 length: 14 amino acids. Germline CDR1 LNHDA, CDR2 SQIVND (reference sequence). J gave up 6 bases and V 7 bases, and 11 bases lay outside the gene matches. CDR3 nucleotide sequence: TGTGCCAGTACCCCCCGAGGGACAGTAGATGGCTACACCTTC. Protein product: CASTPRGTVDGYTF. The variable domain in full, with the rest retrieved from reference TRBV19 and TRBJ1-2, is DGGITQSPKYLFRKEGQNVTLSCEQNLNHDAMYWYRQDPGQGLRLIYYSQIVNDFQKGDIAEGYSVSREKKESFPLTVTSAQKNPTAFYLCASTPRGTVDGYTFGSGTRLTVV.

The CDR3 is CSARGQGAVLSGYTF. CDR3 in DNA: TGCAGCGCCCGGGGACAGGGGGCCGTGTTGAGTGGCTACACCTTC. The gene calls are TRBV29-1 and TRBJ1-2; 12 bases line up with TRBD1. The V gene's germline CDR1 is SQVTM and CDR2 ANQGSEA. CDR3 length: 15 amino acids. After removal of 7 bases from V and 7 bases from J, the junction contained 13 bases not matched to a gene.

CDR3 nucleotide sequence: TGTGCCAGCAGCTTGGCCTTAGCGCTCCGTGGCAATGAGCAGTTCTTC. It encodes CASSLALALRGNEQFF. This sequence joins TRBV5-6 and TRBJ2-1, with D perhaps TRBD2 (5 bases). Germline values: CDR1 SGHDT, CDR2 YYEEEE. Trimming left V 0 bases short and J 6 bases short, with 16 bases between. The CDR3 has 16 residues.

V is TRBV5-1 and J is TRBJ1-1; 7 bases align to TRBD1. J lost 5 bases, V lost 0 bases, and 4 bases had no gene match. The CDR3 loop spans 14 amino acids. Germline CDR1 and CDR2: SGHRS and YFSETQ. The CDR3 loop reads CASSLAQGGTEAFF. The DNA for the CDR3 is TGCGCCAGCAGCTTGGCCCAGGGGGGAACTGAAGCTTTCTTT.

J is TRBJ1-1 and V is TRBV5-1; 8 bases agree with TRBD1. Germline CDR1 and CDR2: SGHRS and YFSETQ. This CDR3 spans 18 amino acids. With V trimmed by 0 bases and J by 0 bases, 10 bases remained unmatched. The CDR3, as DNA: TGCGCCAGCAGCTTGGTCGTGTTGGTCAGGGGGCTGAACACTGAAGCTTTCTTT. It codes for CASSLVVLVRGLNTEAFF.

In DNA form, the CDR3 reads TGTGCCAGCAGTGTAGGCAGGGGTACCTACAATGAGCAGTTCTTC. This encodes CASSVGRGTYNEQFF. The chain links TRBV2 to TRBJ2-1; weak D call: TRBD1 (6 bases). Trimming stripped 4 bases from V and 2 bases from J, with 12 bases between. Germline assignment: CDR1 SNHLY and CDR2 FYNNEI. The CDR3 has 15 residues.

This clone was found once. The chain is built from TRBV6-1 and TRBJ1-3, with D possibly TRBD1 on 5 matching bases. The CDR3 sequence is 14 residues long. V lost 0 bases and J 8 bases, leaving 11 bases between the germline ends. CDR1 is MNHNS, CDR2 SASEGT, per germline. CDR3 nucleotides: TGTGCCAGCAGTGAAGCTTCCCAGGGTTACACCATATATTTT. This gives the protein CASSEASQGYTIYF.

The rearrangement links TRBV6-5 to TRBJ1-1; D remains unclear. Trimming left V 5 bases short and J 6 bases short, with 19 bases between. CDR1 and CDR2 (germline): MNHEY, SVGAGI. The CDR3 has 15 amino acids. The CDR3 sequence is CASSTLGGRVAEAFF. The CDR3 nucleotides are TGTGCCAGCAGTACACTCGGAGGCCGGGTAGCTGAAGCTTTCTTT.

V usage is TRBV5-4 and J usage is TRBJ1-1, with 7 bases that match TRBD1. The length of the CDR3 is 13 residues. The J segment lost 2 bases and the V segment lost 4 bases, leaving 2 bases of the junction unmatched. CDR1 is SGHNT and CDR2 is YYREEE in the germline V gene (reference sequence). The CDR3 coding sequence is TGTGCCAGCAGCGGACAGGTAAACACTGAAGCTTTCTTT. The encoded protein is CASSGQVNTEAFF.

The gene calls are TRBV18 and TRBJ2-7; 8 nucleotides match TRBD1. The junction had 8 bases not matched to a gene; V was cut back by 5 bases and J by 5 bases. The CDR3 consists of 14 residues. Germline V gives CDR1 KGHSH, CDR2 LQKENI. The CDR3 nucleotides are TGTGCCAGCTCAACCGGACAGGGTTCCCACGAGCAGTACTTC. Translating it yields CASSTGQGSHEQYF.

A remark on this clone: At the DNA level, this CDR3 is encoded by other sequences in the same sample as well. V usage is TRBV15 and J usage is TRBJ2-6; 9 bases are shared with TRBD2. There are 17 residues in the CDR3. Germline V CDR1 and CDR2: LNHNV, YYDKDF (reference sequence). The V segment lost 0 bases and the J segment 4 bases; nucleotides outside the gene matches: 4. CDR3 DNA: TGTGCCACCAGCAGAGATCGCGGGGGGGCAGGGGCCAACGTCCTGACTTTC. Its protein is CATSRDRGGAGANVLTF.

This clone has only a few counts. This CDR3 is CASSPGQGYSGNTIYF. The CDR3 DNA reads as TGTGCCAGCAGCCCCGGACAGGGTTACTCTGGAAACACCATATATTTT. V usage is TRBV2 and J usage is TRBJ1-3; 8 bases align to TRBD1. The V gene end was trimmed by 6 bases and the J gene end by 0 bases; junction bases not matched to a gene: 7. Germline V CDR1 and CDR2: SNHLY, FYNNEI. This CDR3 contains 16 residues.

The chain employs TRBV9 and TRBJ2-7; D remains unclear. V lost 3 bases and J 3 bases, leaving 10 bases between the germline ends. There are 13 residues in the CDR3. Germline CDR1 is SGDLS and CDR2 is YYNGEE. This chain's CDR3 is CASSAGSFYEQYF. CDR3 coding DNA: TGTGCCAGCAGCGCGGGTTCATTCTACGAGCAGTACTTC.

This clone has more than one count but fewer than ten. DNA for the CDR3: TGTGCCAGCGCTTTAGAAGATACCATATATTTT. This gives the protein CASALEDTIYF. This chain uses TRBV19 with TRBJ1-3; no clear D. From germline, CDR1 is LNHDA and CDR2 SQIVND (reference sequence). The V gene lost 9 bases and the J gene lost 10 bases, with 13 bases spanning the gap. The CDR3 is 11 residues long.